These 2 T cell receptor beta chains share one sample of origin, sequenced in a study of T cell responses to AZD1222 COVID-19 vaccine. The repertoire was sequenced with immunoSEQ multiplex PCR; TCRdb's copy has only in-frame clones and lacks some. Altogether about 67,000 clones are present, under 90% being singletons, with the ten largest covering 21%. Material: peripheral blood, obtained on day 0 of AZD1222 vaccination. The receptors here all came from an adult in good health.

V usage is TRBV28 and J usage is TRBJ2-2; maybe TRBD1 (6 bases). This CDR3 contains 12 residues. The germline CDR1 and CDR2 sequences are MDHEN and SYDVKM. With 7 bases removed from V and 7 bases from J, the gap between germline ends came to 10 bases. The CDR3 DNA is TGTGCCAGCAAGGTACAGGGCGGGGAGCTGTTTTTT. This gives the protein CASKVQGGELFF.

The chain carries TRBV3-1 (or the pseudogene TRBV3-2) and TRBJ1-3; no clear D. This CDR3 spans 14 amino acids. Trimming removed 4 bases from V and 0 bases from J, with 7 bases in between. Per the germline V gene, CDR1 is LGHDT and CDR2 is YNNKEL (reference sequence). Here the CDR3 DNA reads TGTGCCAGCAGCCGAGAGATCTCTGGAAACACCATATATTTT. Its translation: CASSREISGNTIYF.